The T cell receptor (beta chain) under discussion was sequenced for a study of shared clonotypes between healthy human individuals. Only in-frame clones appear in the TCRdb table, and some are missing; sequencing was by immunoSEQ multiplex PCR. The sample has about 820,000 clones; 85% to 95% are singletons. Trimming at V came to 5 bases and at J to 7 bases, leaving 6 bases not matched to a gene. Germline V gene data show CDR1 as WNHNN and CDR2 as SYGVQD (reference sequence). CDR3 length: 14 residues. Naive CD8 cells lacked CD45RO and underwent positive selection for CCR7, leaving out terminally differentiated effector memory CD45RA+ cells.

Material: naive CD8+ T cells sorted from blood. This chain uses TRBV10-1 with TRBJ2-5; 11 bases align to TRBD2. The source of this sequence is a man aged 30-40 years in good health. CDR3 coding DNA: TGCGCCAGCAGTCAACTAGCGGGAGAAGGGACCCAGTACTTC. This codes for CASSQLAGEGTQYF.